This T cell receptor (beta chain) is from a study of regulatory T cells in long-lasting Graves disease. TCR beta libraries were built with iRepertoire HTBI primers and Arm-PCR of CDR3 regions. TCRdb reanalysed the multiplex PCR reads using MiXCR and keeps one entry per CDR3 protein. This table holds 500,000 or so distinct CDR3 sequences, 16% found once. Time point here: newly diagnosed GD, antithyroid drugs for less than 3 months. PBMC-extracted RNA yielded the TCR library. Trimming took off 7 bases at V and 0 bases at J, with 16 bases between the two ends. This CDR3 region has 16 residues. Another study also made use of these data, one on T cells in Graves' hyperthyroidism and ophthalmopathy.

The rearrangement links TRBV12-3 or TRBV12-4 to TRBJ1-3; no clear D gene. This specimen consisted of peripheral blood mononuclear cells (PBMCs), obtained at new diagnosis, from a patient treated with antithyroid drugs. This receptor was identified in a woman aged 35 to 60 with Graves disease. This CDR3 reads CASNVPDLNSGNTIYF. The CDR3 bases are TGTGCCAGCAATGTTCCGGACCTTAACTCTGGAAACACCATATATTTT.